Below, 23 T cell receptor beta chains from the same sample are listed, as sequenced in a study of T-cell reconstitution after alpha-beta-depleted transplantation in children. Construction of the TCRbeta library involved unique molecular identifiers. TCRdb reprocessed the PCR reads with MiXCR, giving one entry per CDR3 protein. The repertoire has 350,000 to 450,000 distinct CDR3 sequences, approximately 12% of them found once; the top ten carry 4% to 5.5%. This specimen consisted of PBMCs, obtained from the stem cell graft. Receptors originate from a human donor who donated a stem cell graft to a child with Fanconi anemia.

This clonotype was observed a handful of times. The V call is TRBV12-3 or TRBV12-4, the J call TRBJ2-3; perhaps TRBD2 as D (6 bases). V was cut by 2 bases and J by 6 bases, with 15 bases left in between. The CDR3 totals 15 residues. CDR3 residues: CASSLRLGPIDTQYF. The CDR3 DNA sequence: TGTGCCAGCAGTTTAAGACTAGGGCCCATCGATACGCAGTATTTT.

This clonotype was counted between two and nine times. The CDR3 loop reads CASSYSGLAKNIQYF. Here the CDR3 DNA reads TGTGCCAGCAGTTACTCTGGTTTAGCCAAAAACATTCAGTACTTC. This chain links TRBV6-5 with TRBJ2-4, with unresolved D. V was clipped by 0 bases and J by 0 bases, with 6 bases between them. The CDR3 length is 15 residues. CDR1 is MNHEY, CDR2 SVGAGI, per germline.

The chain couples TRBV5-8 to TRBJ2-7; 10 bases agree with TRBD1. The ends lost 4 bases at V and 6 bases at J; junction bases unmatched: 13. CDR3 length equals 16 residues. Germline CDR1 is SGHTS and CDR2 is YDEGEE. The CDR3 sequence is CASSGYMPGQGSEQYF. CDR3 nucleotide sequence: TGTGCCAGCAGCGGATACATGCCGGGACAGGGGAGCGAGCAGTACTTC. Complete variable domain (other parts from reference TRBV5-8 and TRBJ2-7): EAGVTQSPTHLIKTRGQQATLRCSPISGHTSVYWYQQALGLGLQFLLWYDEGEERNRGNFPPRFSGRQFPNYSSELNVNALELEDSALYLCASSGYMPGQGSEQYFGPGTRLTVT.

This clonotype was observed at least ten times. The rearrangement joins TRBV7-8 to TRBJ2-2, with TRBD2 as a possible D gene (6 bases). The V gene's germline CDR1 is SGHVS and CDR2 FQNEAQ. The CDR3 sequence is 15 residues long. The germline V and J ends were trimmed by 0 bases and 6 bases, with 11 bases remaining between them. CDR3 in amino acids: CASSLAGGLAGELFF. CDR3 nucleotide sequence: TGTGCCAGCAGCTTAGCGGGGGGTCTCGCCGGGGAGCTGTTTTTT.

The rearrangement uses TRBV20-1 and TRBJ2-1; TRBD2 is a possible D gene (7 bases). The CDR3 is 13 amino acids. CDR1 and CDR2 (germline): DFQATT, SNEGSKA (reference sequence). Trimming pared 6 bases from V and 5 bases from J, leaving 14 bases between. The CDR3 bases are TGCAGTGCAGGGGGGGCAGGGAACAATGAGCAGTTCTTC. Protein product: CSAGGAGNNEQFF.

The table lists this clonotype with many counts. The chain uses TRBV24-1 and TRBJ2-7, with D possibly matching TRBD1 (6 bases). CDR3 length: 14 amino acids. Trimming took 5 bases from V and 0 from J, leaving 10 bases between them. Germline V CDR1 and CDR2: KGHDR, SFDVKD. CDR3 residues: CATSGQGSSYEQYV. The CDR3 region has the DNA TGTGCCACCAGTGGTCAGGGGAGCTCCTACGAGCAGTACGTC.

CDR3 DNA sequence: TGTGCCAGCAGTTTAAGCGAGGGGACCCAGTACTTC. Translating it yields CASSLSEGTQYF. This chain uses TRBV3-1 with TRBJ2-5; tentatively, D is TRBD2 (5 bases). The CDR3 is 12 residues long. V lost 6 bases and J lost 7, with 12 bases in between. CDR1 and CDR2 (germline): LGHDT, YNNKEL (reference sequence).

This clonotype has only a few counts. The chain links TRBV6-1 to TRBJ2-7; tentatively, D is TRBD1 (6 bases). Germline V lookup: CDR1 MNHNS, CDR2 SASEGT. V was clipped by 7 bases and J by 2 bases, with 15 bases between them. There are 14 residues in the CDR3. CDR3 amino acids: CASKYRERAYEQYF. The CDR3 DNA reads as TGTGCCAGCAAATACAGGGAGAGAGCCTACGAGCAGTACTTC.

This clonotype was seen many times. V and J are TRBV16 and TRBJ1-2; 9 bases align to TRBD1. J gave up 2 bases and V 2 bases, and 0 bases lay outside the gene matches. This CDR3 is built from 14 residues. Germline V gene sequence: CDR1 KGHSY, CDR2 FQNENV. CDR3 bases: TGTGCCAGCAGCCAAGGGACAGGGAACTATGGCTACACCTTC. Translation: CASSQGTGNYGYTF.

The chain is built from TRBV6-6 and TRBJ1-1; D not certain. Between the trimmed V and J ends, which lost 6 bases and 8 bases, there was a span of 16 bases. CDR3 length equals 13 residues. CDR1 and CDR2 (germline): MNHNY, SVGAGI (reference sequence). CDR3 sequence (DNA): TGTGCCAGCAGGGGAGGGAGATTTATCGAAGCTTTCTTT. Amino acids: CASRGGRFIEAFF.

The chain recombines TRBV18 with TRBJ1-5; 7 bases align to TRBD1. The V gene end was trimmed by 4 bases and the J gene end by 4 bases; junction bases not matched to a gene: 4. The CDR3 runs 14 residues. The V gene's germline CDR1 is KGHSH and CDR2 LQKENI. The CDR3 sequence is CASSLTTGNQPQHF. DNA of the CDR3: TGTGCCAGCTCACTAACGACAGGGAATCAGCCCCAGCATTTT.

CDR3 region: CASGTGNSPLHF. As DNA, the CDR3 is TGCGCCAGTGGGACTGGGAATTCACCCCTCCACTTT. The chain recombines TRBV5-1 with TRBJ1-6; TRBD1 is a possible D gene (5 bases). Per the germline V gene, CDR1 is SGHRS and CDR2 is YFSETQ. This CDR3 contains 12 residues. V gave up 8 bases and J gave up 7 bases, with 10 bases separating them.

J is TRBJ2-2 and V is TRBV5-1; maybe TRBD1 (6 bases). This CDR3 region has 16 residues. Trimming pared 0 bases from V and 1 base from J, leaving 10 bases between. CDR1 is SGHRS and CDR2 is YFSETQ in the germline V gene. CDR3 loop: CASSLVPQGNTGELFF. The DNA of the CDR3 is TGCGCCAGCAGCTTGGTCCCACAGGGGAACACCGGGGAGCTGTTTTTT.

At least ten counts were recorded for this clonotype. This chain joins TRBV6-5 and TRBJ1-1, with a tentative D call TRBD1 (5 bases). Trimming shortened V by 6 bases and J by 4 bases, and 15 bases separated the two germline ends. CDR3 length: 14 residues. Germline V gives CDR1 MNHEY, CDR2 SVGAGI. CDR3 residues: CASRYRGVATEAFF. The CDR3 DNA sequence: TGTGCCAGCAGGTACCGAGGGGTTGCCACTGAAGCTTTCTTT.

The chain links TRBV20-1 to TRBJ2-1, with no clear D. The CDR3 has 10 amino acids. Germline CDR1 and CDR2: DFQATT and SNEGSKA (reference sequence). Trimming removed 4 bases at V and 7 bases at J, with 5 bases between. The CDR3 loop reads CSAKANEQFF. DNA of the CDR3: TGCAGTGCTAAGGCAAATGAGCAGTTCTTC.

The V call is TRBV5-3, the J call TRBJ1-1; the match to TRBD1 covers 9 bases. TRBV5-3 is annotated as an ORF whose role is uncertain. V lost 0 bases, J lost 5 bases, and 5 bases stayed unmatched. The CDR3 is 15 amino acids. Written as DNA, the CDR3 is TGTGCCAGAAGCTTGGTGAGGGACAGGGATACTGAAGCTTTCTTT. Encoded protein: CARSLVRDRDTEAFF.

This clonotype was recorded a few times. This chain links TRBV5-1 with TRBJ2-5, with D tentatively TRBD1 or TRBD2 (5 bases each). V gave up 3 bases and J gave up 1 base, with 16 bases separating them. CDR1 is SGHRS and CDR2 is YFSETQ in the germline V gene. This CDR3 has 16 residues. DNA for the CDR3: TGCGCCAGCAGCTCACCATTCCGGGACGTCCAAGAGACCCAGTACTTC. Translation: CASSSPFRDVQETQYF. Supplemented by reference TRBV5-1 and TRBJ2-5, the full variable domain reads KAGVTQTPRYLIKTRGQQVTLSCSPISGHRSVSWYQQTPGQGLQFLFEYFSETQRNKGNFPGRFSGRQFSNSRSEMNVSTLELGDSALYLCASSSPFRDVQETQYFGPGTRLLVL.

This clonotype has a count of ten or more. The V call is TRBV27, the J call TRBJ1-1; D is uncertain. The length of the CDR3 is 13 residues. The germline V and J ends were trimmed by 5 bases and 1 base, with 8 bases remaining between them. Germline V lookup: CDR1 MNHEY, CDR2 SMNVEV (reference sequence). The CDR3 here is CASSGFGNTEAFF. The CDR3, as DNA: TGTGCCAGCAGTGGGTTCGGGAACACTGAAGCTTTCTTT.

There are a few counts of this clonotype. The chain recombines TRBV6-5 with TRBJ2-5; 10 bases match TRBD2. The CDR3 covers 17 residues. The J segment lost 4 bases and the V segment lost 5 bases, leaving 13 bases of the junction unmatched. Germline V gene data show CDR1 as MNHEY and CDR2 as SVGAGI. The CDR3 sequence is CASSHPTSGVVIETQYF. The DNA of the CDR3 is TGTGCCAGCAGTCACCCAACTAGCGGGGTGGTTATAGAGACCCAGTACTTC.

Many counts were recorded for this clonotype. CDR3 sequence reads: CSASPGYSYNEQFF. The CDR3 DNA reads TGCAGTGCCTCACCCGGCTACTCGTACAATGAGCAGTTCTTC. The rearrangement uses TRBV20-1 and TRBJ2-1; no clear D. Trimming stripped 6 bases from V and 4 bases from J, with 16 bases between. The CDR3 runs to 14 residues. CDR1 DFQATT and CDR2 SNEGSKA come from the germline V gene (reference sequence).

This clonotype was counted only a few times. The J gene is TRBJ1-2, the V gene TRBV14; no reliable D call. V was trimmed by 4 bases and J by 4 bases, leaving 10 bases between them. Per germline, CDR1 SGHDN and CDR2 FVKESK. The CDR3 totals 13 residues. CDR3 coding DNA: TGTGCCAGCAGCCCCCGGCGCGCCTATGGCTACACCTTC. Protein product: CASSPRRAYGYTF.

Only a few counts were recorded for this clonotype. The chain carries TRBV3-1 and TRBJ2-1, with D hard to call. The CDR3 contains 14 residues. Germline V gene data show CDR1 as LGHDT and CDR2 as YNNKEL (reference sequence). With 0 bases removed from V and 8 bases from J, the gap between germline ends came to 11 bases. In DNA form, the CDR3 reads TGTGCCAGCAGCCAAGATCGGGCCTTGGATGAGCAGTTCTTC. Amino acid sequence: CASSQDRALDEQFF.

The chain recombines TRBV5-6 with TRBJ2-3; 8 bases agree with TRBD2. The CDR3 runs 16 residues. With 0 bases clipped from V and 3 bases from J, the junction kept 6 bases outside the gene matches. From germline, CDR1 is SGHDT and CDR2 YYEEEE. The CDR3, as DNA: TGTGCCAGCAGCTTGGAACGGGGGGGCGGAACAGATACGCAGTATTTT. Translating it yields CASSLERGGGTDTQYF.